These 22 T cell receptor beta chains originate from one sample sequenced in a study of T cells in tumors after PD-1 blockade. The assay was immunoSEQ multiplex PCR, and TCRdb's table has in-frame clones only and misses some. The sample has about 48,000 clones, about 85% seen once; the top ten hold approximately 4.1%. Here the sequenced sample was PBMCs, taken before anti-PD-1 treatment. These TCRs come from a human donor with basal cell carcinoma.

In nucleotides, the CDR3 is TGCAGCGTTGGGTGGGTGAACACTGAAGCTTTCTTT. Its protein product is CSVGWVNTEAFF. This sequence joins TRBV29-1 and TRBJ1-1; D gene unclear. The CDR3 contains 12 residues. V lost 4 bases and J 0 bases, leaving 6 bases between the germline ends. Germline V lookup: CDR1 SQVTM, CDR2 ANQGSEA.

This clone was counted between two and nine times. This sequence joins TRBV2 and TRBJ1-1; TRBD1 agrees at 7 bases. This CDR3 has 13 amino acids. Germline V gene lookup returns CDR1 SNHLY and CDR2 FYNNEI. The trim removed 8 bases at V and 4 bases at J, leaving 7 bases unmatched. Here the CDR3 DNA reads TGTGCCAGCCGCCGGGACAGTGTCACTGAAGCTTTCTTT. Its protein product is CASRRDSVTEAFF.

V gene TRBV2 combines with J gene TRBJ1-1; 7 bases agree with TRBD1. The CDR3 contains 16 residues. With 2 bases clipped from V and 6 bases from J, the junction kept 12 bases outside the gene matches. Looked up from germline, CDR1 is SNHLY and CDR2 is FYNNEI. The DNA for the CDR3 is TGTGCCAGCAGTGAACAGGGGGTTTTGAGTATCGCTGAAGCTTTCTTT. Its protein is CASSEQGVLSIAEAFF.

In regard to this clone: A junction end diverges from the germline sequence, so it may reflect a read error. The chain couples TRBV5-1 to TRBJ2-7; a weak D match, TRBD1 (6 bases). CDR3 length: 14 residues. CDR1 SGHRS and CDR2 YFSETQ come from the germline V gene. Here the CDR3 reads CASRLGDISYEQYF. Here the CDR3 DNA reads TGCGCCAGCAGATTGGGGGACATCTCCTACGAGCAGTACTTC.

This chain links TRBV27 with TRBJ1-6; 7 positions agree with TRBD1. This CDR3 spans 16 amino acids. Germline trimming cut 1 base from V and 11 bases from J; bases unmatched to any gene: 11. Per the germline V gene, CDR1 is MNHEY and CDR2 is SMNVEV (reference sequence). CDR3 DNA: TGTGCCAGCAGTTTATTCCCGGAGACAGGGCTTGCACCCCTCCACTTT. Amino acid sequence: CASSLFPETGLAPLHF.

The chain employs TRBV30 and TRBJ1-3; TRBD1 aligns across 9 bases. V lost 3 bases to trimming and J lost 4 bases; unmatched junction nucleotides: 7. The CDR3 loop spans 15 amino acids. From germline, CDR1 is GTSNPN and CDR2 SVGIG (reference sequence). The CDR3 DNA sequence: TGTGCCTGGAGGGCCCCGGACAGGGGAGGAAACACCATATATTTT. Translation: CAWRAPDRGGNTIYF. The full variable domain, in which reference TRBV30 and TRBJ1-3 provide the parts outside the CDR3, is SQTIHQWPATLVQPVGSPLSLECTVEGTSNPNLYWYRQAAGRGLQLLFYSVGIGQISSEVPQNLSASRPQDRQFILSSKKLLLSDSGFYLCAWRAPDRGGNTIYFGEGSWLTVV.

The chain employs TRBV6-6 and TRBJ1-1; D might be TRBD1 (6 bases). With 5 bases removed from V and 5 bases from J, the gap between germline ends came to 9 bases. The CDR3 is 12 residues long. In germline, CDR1 is MNHNY, CDR2 SVGAGI (reference sequence). The CDR3 bases are TGTGCCAGCAGTACAGGGAGGACTGAAGCTTTCTTT. This encodes CASSTGRTEAFF.

This clone was observed once. The chain combines TRBV7-2 with TRBJ2-7; maybe TRBD2 (6 bases). V was trimmed by 3 bases and J by 4 bases, leaving 13 bases between them. Germline lookup yields CDR1 SGHTA and CDR2 FQGNSA. The CDR3 runs to 14 residues. In nucleotides, the CDR3 is TGTGCCAGCAGCTTCCGGGACTGGCCTTACGAGCAGTACTTC. Translated: CASSFRDWPYEQYF.

The chain carries TRBV10-3 and TRBJ1-1; 7 bases are shared with TRBD1. CDR1 and CDR2 (germline): ENHRY, SYGVKD. V lost 4 bases and J lost 3; bases outside the gene matches: 5. The length of the CDR3 is 14 residues. CDR3 sequence: CAISGGQTDTEAFF. DNA of the CDR3: TGTGCCATCAGTGGGGGACAGACCGACACTGAAGCTTTCTTT.

The chain employs TRBV6-4 and TRBJ2-2, with D perhaps TRBD2 (5 bases). CDR3 length: 17 residues. CDR1 MRHNA and CDR2 SNTAGT come from the germline V gene. The V end lost 7 bases, the J end lost 5 bases, and 23 bases lay between the germline ends. The CDR3 DNA sequence: TGTGCCAGCAAAGACTCAGCGACTACCCTCGGGACCGGGGAGCTGTTTTTT. This translates into CASKDSATTLGTGELFF.

This clone was seen a single time. The chain links TRBV7-2 to TRBJ2-1, with 8 bases identical to TRBD2. Per germline, CDR1 SGHTA and CDR2 FQGNSA. V was clipped by 5 bases and J by 1 base; unmatched bases: 4. The CDR3 is 15 amino acids. CDR3 nucleotides: TGTGCCAGCAGCACCCGGGGGGGGTCCTACAATGAGCAGTTCTTC. Encoded protein: CASSTRGGSYNEQFF. Supplemented by reference TRBV7-2 and TRBJ2-1, the full variable domain reads GAGVSQSPSNKVTEKGKDVELRCDPISGHTALYWYRQSLGQGLEFLIYFQGNSAPDKSGLPSDRFSAERTGGSVSTLTIQRTQQEDSAVYLCASSTRGGSYNEQFFGPGTRLTVL.

This rearrangement joins TRBV7-9 to TRBJ2-1; 7 nucleotides align to TRBD1. V shed 7 bases and J 5 bases; nucleotides not matched to a gene: 23. The V gene's germline CDR1 is SEHNR and CDR2 FQNEAQ (reference sequence). This CDR3 is built from 19 residues. CDR3 bases: TGTGCCAGCACCCCCTCCGCCCCCAAAAAGGGACAGACGGACAATGAGCAGTTCTTC. It codes for CASTPSAPKKGQTDNEQFF. Full variable domain (remainder filled in from reference TRBV7-9 and TRBJ2-1): DTGVSQNPRHKITKRGQNVTFRCDPISEHNRLYWYRQTLGQGPEFLTYFQNEAQLEKSRLLSDRFSAERPKGSFSTLEIQRTEQGDSAMYLCASTPSAPKKGQTDNEQFFGPGTRLTVL.

This chain joins TRBV4-2 and TRBJ1-5; D remains unclear. The CDR3 loop spans 13 amino acids. Germline CDR1 is LGHNA and CDR2 is YNFKEQ. V lost 4 bases and J lost 3, with 7 bases in between. For the CDR3, the DNA is TGTGCCAGCAGCCCCGGGATCAATCAGCCCCAGCATTTT. Its protein product is CASSPGINQPQHF.

The J gene is TRBJ1-5, the V gene TRBV6-6, with 8 bases aligning to TRBD1. Germline values: CDR1 MNHNY, CDR2 SVGAGI (reference sequence). Trimming cost V 1 base and J 4 bases; bases outside gene matches: 3. This CDR3 spans 15 amino acids. The CDR3 sequence: CASSYLDRANQPQHF. As DNA, the CDR3 is TGTGCCAGCAGTTACTTGGACAGGGCTAATCAGCCCCAGCATTTT.

The gene calls are TRBV6-6 and TRBJ2-3; TRBD1 is a possible D gene (5 bases). The CDR3 has 15 amino acids. Per germline, CDR1 MNHNY and CDR2 SVGAGI (reference sequence). Trimming shortened V by 2 bases and J by 0 bases, and 9 bases separated the two germline ends. This CDR3 is CASSYPQGSTDTQYF. CDR3 DNA: TGTGCCAGCAGTTACCCGCAGGGCAGCACAGATACGCAGTATTTT.

V is TRBV6-5 and J is TRBJ2-1; maybe TRBD1 (5 bases). CDR1 is MNHEY and CDR2 is SVGAGI in the germline V gene. CDR3 size: 11 residues. V shed 8 bases and J shed 4 bases, with 6 bases lying between them. The CDR3, as DNA: TGTGCCAGCGGGGCTTACAATGAGCAGTTCTTC. Translating it yields CASGAYNEQFF.

V is TRBV9 and J is TRBJ1-1; possible D gene TRBD1, 5 bases. This CDR3 comprises 15 residues. Germline V gene sequence: CDR1 SGDLS, CDR2 YYNGEE. Trimming cost V 2 bases and J 6 bases, with 17 bases left between them. CDR3 residues: CASSVSGRLSSEAFF. The CDR3, as DNA: TGTGCCAGCAGCGTTTCGGGGCGGTTATCGTCTGAAGCTTTCTTT.

The chain has TRBV7-9 and TRBJ2-2, with D uncertain. CDR1 is SEHNR and CDR2 is FQNEAQ in the germline V gene (reference sequence). The CDR3 is 12 residues long. V lost 4 bases and J lost 5, with 5 bases in between. The CDR3 protein is CASSSPTGELFF. In nucleotides, the CDR3 is TGTGCCAGCAGCTCACCTACCGGGGAGCTGTTTTTT.

The chain links TRBV4-1 to TRBJ1-3; D ambiguous. In germline, CDR1 is MGHRA, CDR2 YSYEKL. CDR3 length: 15 amino acids. Trimming stripped 2 bases from V and 2 bases from J, with 10 bases between. The DNA for the CDR3 is TGCGCCAGCAGCCAAAGAAGGGAGGCTGGAAACACCATATATTTT. It yields the protein CASSQRREAGNTIYF.

The J gene is TRBJ2-7, the V gene TRBV29-1; tentatively, D is TRBD1 or TRBD2 (5 bases each). The CDR3 sequence is 14 residues long. Germline loops: CDR1 SQVTM, CDR2 ANQGSEA. V shed 2 bases and J shed 4 bases, with 15 bases lying between them. For the CDR3, the DNA is TGCAGCGTTGAATCGGGGTACAGGAGTTACGAGCAGTACTTC. Translation gives CSVESGYRSYEQYF.

This clone was counted between two and nine times. The V call is TRBV25-1, the J call TRBJ1-6; the match to TRBD1 covers 9 bases. The CDR3 extends over 15 amino acids. Trimming took 5 bases from V and 6 from J; bases not matched to a gene: 5. CDR1 and CDR2 (germline): MGHDK, SYGVNS. The CDR3 reads CASSTRQGGNSPLHF. CDR3 bases: TGTGCCAGCAGTACACGACAGGGGGGTAATTCACCCCTCCACTTT.

The genes are TRBV24-1 and TRBJ2-5; D is possibly TRBD2 (6 bases). Per germline, CDR1 KGHDR and CDR2 SFDVKD. V gave up 4 bases and J gave up 5 bases, with 13 bases separating them. The CDR3 has 14 amino acids. CDR3 amino acids: CATSERSGVETQYF. CDR3 in DNA: TGTGCCACCAGTGAACGGTCGGGGGTGGAGACCCAGTACTTC.